The rows below give T cell receptor beta chains drawn from one sample of a study of T cell changes during pregnancy in multiple sclerosis. TCRdb's table, derived via immunoSEQ multiplex PCR, lists solely in-frame clones and lacks some. Counted here are tens of thousands of clones, approximately 90% occurring once; the ten biggest clones make up under 1.5%. The source was peripheral blood, collected before pregnancy. These receptors originate from a female donor with multiple sclerosis, enrolled in a pregnancy study. Both conserved end residues are part of each CDR3. Fields, in order: V gene, D gene, J gene, clone size, CDR3 DNA, CDR3 protein. D genes are given only for firm matches. Clone size, where shown, is once, few, many, or a class for clones that have expanded.

v_gene: TRBV27
d_gene: NA
j_gene: TRBJ1-5
abundance: NA
CDR3nt: TGTGCCAGCAGTTTAACGGGACACACCAATCAGCCCCAGCATTTT
CDR3aa: CASSLTGHTNQPQHF

v_gene: TRBV5-4
d_gene: NA
j_gene: TRBJ2-5
abundance: NA
CDR3nt: TGTGCCAGCAGCTTGGCACAGGGTGAGTTAGAGACCCAGTACTTC
CDR3aa: CASSLAQGELETQYF

v_gene: TRBV7-3
d_gene: NA
j_gene: TRBJ2-1
abundance: NA
CDR3nt: TGTGCCAGCAGCTTAGACCCCTTTCCGAGGAGCTCCTACAATGAGCAGTTCTTC
CDR3aa: CASSLDPFPRSSYNEQFF

v_gene: TRBV11-2
d_gene: TRBD2
j_gene: TRBJ2-7
abundance: once
CDR3nt: TGTGCCAGCAGCAAGGGACTAGCGGGGGTTGGCGAGCAGTACTTC
CDR3aa: CASSKGLAGVGEQYF

v_gene: TRBV19
d_gene: TRBD1
j_gene: TRBJ2-7
abundance: NA
CDR3nt: TGTGCCAGTAGTATTGGGGCCCCAAGGGACAGCTACGAGCAGTACTTC
CDR3aa: CASSIGAPRDSYEQYF

v_gene: TRBV27
d_gene: TRBD2
j_gene: TRBJ2-1
abundance: once
CDR3nt: TGTGCCAGCAGTTTAGTTTTTGGACTAGCGGGGAACAATGAGCAGTTCTTC
CDR3aa: CASSLVFGLAGNNEQFF

v_gene: TRBV19
d_gene: NA
j_gene: TRBJ1-6
abundance: NA
CDR3nt: TGTGCCAGTGGGCTCGACAGAAGTAATTCACCCCTCCACTTT
CDR3aa: CASGLDRSNSPLHF

v_gene: TRBV7-7
d_gene: TRBD2
j_gene: TRBJ2-1
abundance: NA
CDR3nt: TGTGCTAGCAGCTTACTCGCGGGGGGGCTGGATGAGCAGTTCTTC
CDR3aa: CASSLLAGGLDEQFF

v_gene: TRBV7-8
d_gene: NA
j_gene: TRBJ2-7
abundance: NA
CDR3nt: TGTGCCAGCAGCAACCAGCGCCCCTACGAGCAGTACTTC
CDR3aa: CASSNQRPYEQYF

v_gene: TRBV7-9
d_gene: NA
j_gene: TRBJ1-1
abundance: NA
CDR3nt: TGTGCCAGCAGCTTGAGGGAAGCTTTCTTT
CDR3aa: CASSLREAFF

v_gene: TRBV9
d_gene: TRBD2
j_gene: TRBJ2-1
abundance: NA
CDR3nt: TGTGCCAGCAGCGTTGGACCTAGCGGGGGACATGAGCAGTTCTTC
CDR3aa: CASSVGPSGGHEQFF

v_gene: TRBV6-1
d_gene: NA
j_gene: TRBJ1-2
abundance: NA
CDR3nt: TGTGCCAGCAGTGATCCATTTGGCCGCCAGGACTATGGCTACACCTTC
CDR3aa: CASSDPFGRQDYGYTF

v_gene: TRBV7-2
d_gene: TRBD1
j_gene: TRBJ2-7
abundance: NA
CDR3nt: TGTGCCAGCAGCTTAATACAGGGGGCGTGGGAGCAGTACTTC
CDR3aa: CASSLIQGAWEQYF

v_gene: TRBV12-2
d_gene: NA
j_gene: TRBJ2-7
abundance: NA
CDR3nt: TGTGCAAGTCGCTTCCTAGCTAGCGGCGACGAGCAGTACTTC
CDR3aa: CASRFLASGDEQYF

v_gene: TRBV5-8
d_gene: NA
j_gene: TRBJ2-2
abundance: NA
CDR3nt: TGTGCCAGCAGCCTGACAGTCAGGAACACCGGGGAGCTGTTTTTT
CDR3aa: CASSLTVRNTGELFF